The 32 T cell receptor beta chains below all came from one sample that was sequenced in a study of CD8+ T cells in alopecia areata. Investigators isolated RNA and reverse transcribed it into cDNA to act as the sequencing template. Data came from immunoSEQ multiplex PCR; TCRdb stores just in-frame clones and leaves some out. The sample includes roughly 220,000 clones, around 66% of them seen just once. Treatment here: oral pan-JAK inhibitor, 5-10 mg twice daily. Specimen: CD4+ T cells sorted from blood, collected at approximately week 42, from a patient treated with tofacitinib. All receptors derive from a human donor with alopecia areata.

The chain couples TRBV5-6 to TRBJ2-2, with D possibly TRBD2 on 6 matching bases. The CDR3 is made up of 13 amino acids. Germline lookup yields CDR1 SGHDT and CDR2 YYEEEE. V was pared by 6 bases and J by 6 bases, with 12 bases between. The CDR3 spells CASNVRRAGELFF. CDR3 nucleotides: TGTGCCAGCAACGTTAGGAGGGCCGGGGAGCTGTTTTTT.

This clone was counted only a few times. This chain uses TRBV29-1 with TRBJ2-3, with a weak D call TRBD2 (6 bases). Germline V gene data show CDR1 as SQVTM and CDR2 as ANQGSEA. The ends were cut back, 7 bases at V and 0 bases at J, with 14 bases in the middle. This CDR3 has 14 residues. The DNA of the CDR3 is TGCAGCGGTTCTACCGGGACTAGCACAGATACGCAGTATTTT. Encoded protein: CSGSTGTSTDTQYF.

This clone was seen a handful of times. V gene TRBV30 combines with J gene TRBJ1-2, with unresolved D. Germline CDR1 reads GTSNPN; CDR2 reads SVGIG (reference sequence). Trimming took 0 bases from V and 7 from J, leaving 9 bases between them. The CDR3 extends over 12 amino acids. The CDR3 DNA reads TGTGCCTGGAGTGTACTCGGGATTGGCTACACCTTC. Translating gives CAWSVLGIGYTF.

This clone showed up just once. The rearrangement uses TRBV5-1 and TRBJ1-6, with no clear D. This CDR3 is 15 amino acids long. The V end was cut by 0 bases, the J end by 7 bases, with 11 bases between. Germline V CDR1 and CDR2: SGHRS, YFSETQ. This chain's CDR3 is CASSLERRSNSPLHF. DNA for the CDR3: TGCGCCAGCAGCTTGGAACGGCGATCCAATTCACCCCTCCACTTT.

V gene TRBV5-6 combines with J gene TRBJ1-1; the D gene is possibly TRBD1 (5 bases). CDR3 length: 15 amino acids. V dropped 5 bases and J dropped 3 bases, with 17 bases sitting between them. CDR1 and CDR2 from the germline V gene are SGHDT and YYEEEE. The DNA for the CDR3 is TGTGCCAGCAGATCCCCCCAGGGCCCGGACACTGAAGCTTTCTTT. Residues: CASRSPQGPDTEAFF.

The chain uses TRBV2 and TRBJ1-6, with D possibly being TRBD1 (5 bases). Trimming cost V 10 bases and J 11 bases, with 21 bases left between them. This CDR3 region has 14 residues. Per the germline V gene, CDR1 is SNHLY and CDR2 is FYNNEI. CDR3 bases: TGTGCCACAAAACCCAGGGTCCTTGAGACACCCCTCCACTTT. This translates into CATKPRVLETPLHF.

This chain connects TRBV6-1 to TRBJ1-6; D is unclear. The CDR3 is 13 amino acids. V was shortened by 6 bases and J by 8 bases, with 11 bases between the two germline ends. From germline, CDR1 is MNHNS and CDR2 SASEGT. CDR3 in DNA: TGTGCCAGCAGGCCAGTACTAGATTCACCCCTCCACTTT. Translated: CASRPVLDSPLHF.

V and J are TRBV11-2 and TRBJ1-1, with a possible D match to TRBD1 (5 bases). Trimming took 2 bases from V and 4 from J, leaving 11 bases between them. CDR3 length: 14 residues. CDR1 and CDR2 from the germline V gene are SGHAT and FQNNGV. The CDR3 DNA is TGTGCCAGCAGCTTAACTACAGGTGGCACTGAAGCTTTCTTT. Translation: CASSLTTGGTEAFF.

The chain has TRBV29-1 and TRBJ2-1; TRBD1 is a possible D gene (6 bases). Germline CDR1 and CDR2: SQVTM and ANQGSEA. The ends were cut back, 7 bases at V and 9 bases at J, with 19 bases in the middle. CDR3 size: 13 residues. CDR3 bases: TGCAGCGGTGGCGGGCAGGGGCGAGGTGAGCAGTTCTTC. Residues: CSGGGQGRGEQFF.

The CDR3 nucleotides are TGTGCCACCAGCGGGAAGGGCAGAACCTACGAGCAGTACTTC. It codes for CATSGKGRTYEQYF. This chain connects TRBV15 to TRBJ2-7; no clear D gene. The CDR3 sequence is 14 residues long. Germline CDR1 reads LNHNV; CDR2 reads YYDKDF (reference sequence). Trimming took 5 bases from V and 2 from J, leaving 13 bases between them. The variable domain in full, completed from reference TRBV15 and TRBJ2-7, reads DAMVIQNPRYQVTQFGKPVTLSCSQTLNHNVMYWYQQKSSQAPKLLFHYYDKDFNNEADTPDNFQSRRPNTSFCFLDIRSPGLGDTAMYLCATSGKGRTYEQYFGPGTRLTVT.

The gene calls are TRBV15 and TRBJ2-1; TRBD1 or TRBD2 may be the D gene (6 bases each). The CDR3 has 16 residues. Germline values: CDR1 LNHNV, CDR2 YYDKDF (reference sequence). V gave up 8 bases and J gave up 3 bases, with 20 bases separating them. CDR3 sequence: CATRGLGGQDYNEQFF. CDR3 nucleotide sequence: TGTGCCACCCGGGGTCTTGGGGGGCAGGACTACAATGAGCAGTTCTTC.

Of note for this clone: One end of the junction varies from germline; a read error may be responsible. The CDR3 sequence is CASREGGNGNTIYF. The CDR3, as DNA: TGTGCCAGCAGAGAAGGGGGAAATGGAAACACCATATATTTT. The rearrangement joins TRBV6-1 to TRBJ1-3; possible D gene TRBD1, 6 bases. CDR3 length: 14 amino acids. Germline values: CDR1 MNHNS, CDR2 SASEGT.

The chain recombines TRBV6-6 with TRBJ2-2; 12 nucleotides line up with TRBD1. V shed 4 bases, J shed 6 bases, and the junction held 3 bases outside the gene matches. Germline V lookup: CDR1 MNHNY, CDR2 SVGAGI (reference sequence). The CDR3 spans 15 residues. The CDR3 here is CASSFGTGGSGELFF. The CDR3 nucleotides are TGTGCCAGCAGTTTCGGGACAGGGGGCTCCGGGGAGCTGTTTTTT.

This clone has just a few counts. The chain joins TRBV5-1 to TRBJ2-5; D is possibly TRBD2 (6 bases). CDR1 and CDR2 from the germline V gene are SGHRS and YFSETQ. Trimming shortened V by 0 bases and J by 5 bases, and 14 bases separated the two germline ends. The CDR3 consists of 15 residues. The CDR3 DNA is TGCGCCAGCAGCTTGGAGCCTAGCGAAAGGGAGACCCAGTACTTC. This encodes CASSLEPSERETQYF.

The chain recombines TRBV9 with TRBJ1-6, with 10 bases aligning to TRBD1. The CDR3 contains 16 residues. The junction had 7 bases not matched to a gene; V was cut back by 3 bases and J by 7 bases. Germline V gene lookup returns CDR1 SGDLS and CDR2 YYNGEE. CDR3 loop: CASSAGTGVFNSPLHF. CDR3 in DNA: TGTGCCAGCAGCGCCGGGACAGGGGTATTCAATTCACCCCTCCACTTT.

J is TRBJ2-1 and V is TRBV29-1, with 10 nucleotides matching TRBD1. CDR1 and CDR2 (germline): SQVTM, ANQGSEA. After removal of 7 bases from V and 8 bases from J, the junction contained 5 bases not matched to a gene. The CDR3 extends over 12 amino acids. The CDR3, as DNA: TGCAGCGGAGGGGACAGGGGATATGAGCAGTTCTTC. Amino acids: CSGGDRGYEQFF.

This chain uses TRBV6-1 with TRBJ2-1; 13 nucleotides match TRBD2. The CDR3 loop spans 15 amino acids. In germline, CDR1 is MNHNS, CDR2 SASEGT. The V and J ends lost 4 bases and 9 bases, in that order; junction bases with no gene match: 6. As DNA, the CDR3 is TGTGCCAGCAGTGCAACTAGCGGGGGGGTTGGTGAGCAGTTCTTC. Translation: CASSATSGGVGEQFF.

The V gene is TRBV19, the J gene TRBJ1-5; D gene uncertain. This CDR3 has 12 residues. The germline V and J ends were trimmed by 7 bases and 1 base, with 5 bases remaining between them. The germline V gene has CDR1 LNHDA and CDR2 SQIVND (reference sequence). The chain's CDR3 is CASTGSNQPQHF. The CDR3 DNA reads TGTGCCAGTACGGGGAGCAATCAGCCCCAGCATTTT.

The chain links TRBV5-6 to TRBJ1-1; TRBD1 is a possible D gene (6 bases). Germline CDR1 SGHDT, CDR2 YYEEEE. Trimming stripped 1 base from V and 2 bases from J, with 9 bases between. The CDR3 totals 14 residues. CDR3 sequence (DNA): TGTGCCAGCAGCTTGAGGGGGGGAAACACTGAAGCTTTCTTT. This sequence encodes CASSLRGGNTEAFF.

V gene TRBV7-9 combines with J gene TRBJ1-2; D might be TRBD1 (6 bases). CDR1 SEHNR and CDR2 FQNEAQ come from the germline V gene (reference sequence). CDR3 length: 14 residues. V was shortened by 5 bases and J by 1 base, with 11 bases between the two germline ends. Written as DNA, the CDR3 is TGTGCCAGCAGCGGACAGTCCCTTAACTATGGCTACACCTTC. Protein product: CASSGQSLNYGYTF.

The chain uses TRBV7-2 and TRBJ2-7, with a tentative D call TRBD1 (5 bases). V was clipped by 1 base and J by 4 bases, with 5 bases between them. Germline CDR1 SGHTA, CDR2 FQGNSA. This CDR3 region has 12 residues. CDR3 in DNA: TGTGCCAGCAGCTTAGGACAGTACGAGCAGTACTTC. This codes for CASSLGQYEQYF.

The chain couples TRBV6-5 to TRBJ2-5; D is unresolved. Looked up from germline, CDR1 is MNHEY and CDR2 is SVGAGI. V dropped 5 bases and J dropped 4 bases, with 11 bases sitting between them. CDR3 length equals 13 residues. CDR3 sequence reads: CASSRAKGETQYF. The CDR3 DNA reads TGTGCCAGCAGTCGGGCCAAGGGAGAGACCCAGTACTTC.

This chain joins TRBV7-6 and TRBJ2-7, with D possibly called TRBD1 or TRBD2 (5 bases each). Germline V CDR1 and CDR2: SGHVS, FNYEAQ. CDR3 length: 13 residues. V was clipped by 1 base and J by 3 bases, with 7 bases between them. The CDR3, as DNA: TGTGCCAGCAGCTTAGGAGGGGACTACGAGCAGTACTTC. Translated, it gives CASSLGGDYEQYF. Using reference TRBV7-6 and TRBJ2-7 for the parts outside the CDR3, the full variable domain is GAGVSQSPRYKVTKRGQDVALRCDPISGHVSLYWYRQALGQGPEFLTYFNYEAQQDKSGLPNDRFSAERPEGSISTLTIQRTEQRDSAMYRCASSLGGDYEQYFGPGTRLTVT.

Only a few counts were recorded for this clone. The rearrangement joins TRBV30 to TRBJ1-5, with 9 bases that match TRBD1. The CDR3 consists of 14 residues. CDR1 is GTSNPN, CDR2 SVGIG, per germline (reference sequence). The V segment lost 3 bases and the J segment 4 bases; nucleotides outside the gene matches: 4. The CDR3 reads CAWRGGTGNQPQHF. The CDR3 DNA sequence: TGTGCCTGGAGAGGAGGGACAGGGAATCAGCCCCAGCATTTT.

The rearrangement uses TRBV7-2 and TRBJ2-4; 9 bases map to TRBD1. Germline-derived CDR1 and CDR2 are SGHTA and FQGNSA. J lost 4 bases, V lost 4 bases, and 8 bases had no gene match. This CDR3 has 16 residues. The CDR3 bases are TGTGCCAGCAGCTCGACAGACGGGACAGGGAAAAACATTCAGTACTTC. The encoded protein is CASSSTDGTGKNIQYF.

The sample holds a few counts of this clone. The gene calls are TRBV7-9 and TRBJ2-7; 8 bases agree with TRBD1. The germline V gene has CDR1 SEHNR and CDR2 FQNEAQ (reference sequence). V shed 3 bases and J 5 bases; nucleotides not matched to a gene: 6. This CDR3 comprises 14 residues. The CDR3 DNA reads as TGTGCCAGCAGCTTTTCAGGGGGCAAGGACGAGCAGTACTTC. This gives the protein CASSFSGGKDEQYF.

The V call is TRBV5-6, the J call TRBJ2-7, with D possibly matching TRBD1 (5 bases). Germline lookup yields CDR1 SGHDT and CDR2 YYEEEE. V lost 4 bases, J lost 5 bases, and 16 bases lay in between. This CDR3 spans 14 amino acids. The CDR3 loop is CASSLNDGAHEQYF. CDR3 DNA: TGTGCCAGCAGCCTTAATGATGGGGCCCACGAGCAGTACTTC.

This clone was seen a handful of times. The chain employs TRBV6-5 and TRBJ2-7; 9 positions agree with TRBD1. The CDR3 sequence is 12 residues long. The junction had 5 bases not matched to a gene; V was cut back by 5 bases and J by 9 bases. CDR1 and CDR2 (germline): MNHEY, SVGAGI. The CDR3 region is CASSPGQGRQYF. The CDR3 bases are TGTGCCAGCAGTCCGGGACAGGGTAGGCAGTACTTC.

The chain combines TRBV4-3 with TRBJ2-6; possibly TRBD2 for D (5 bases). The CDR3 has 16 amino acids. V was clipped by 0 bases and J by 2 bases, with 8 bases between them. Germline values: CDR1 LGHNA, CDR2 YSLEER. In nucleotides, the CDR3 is TGCGCCAGCAGCCAAGATTCGCGGGCTGGGGCCAACGTCCTGACTTTC. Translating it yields CASSQDSRAGANVLTF.

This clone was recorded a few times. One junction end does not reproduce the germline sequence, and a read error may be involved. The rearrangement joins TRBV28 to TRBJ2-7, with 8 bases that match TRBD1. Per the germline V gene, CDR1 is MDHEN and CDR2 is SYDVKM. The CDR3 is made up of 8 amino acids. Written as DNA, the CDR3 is TGTGCCAGTGGACAGGGATCCTTC. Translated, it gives CASGQGSF. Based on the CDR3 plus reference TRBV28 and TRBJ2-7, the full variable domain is DVKVTQSSRYLVKRTGEKVFLECVQDMDHENMFWYRQDPGLGLRLIYFSYDVKMKEKGDIPEGYSVSREKKERFSLILESASTNQTSMYLCASGQGSFGPGTRLTVT.

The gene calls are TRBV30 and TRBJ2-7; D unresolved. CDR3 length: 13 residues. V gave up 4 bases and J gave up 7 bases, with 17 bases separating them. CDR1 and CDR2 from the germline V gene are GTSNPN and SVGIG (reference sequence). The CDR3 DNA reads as TGTGCCTGGACTCCCCTGTCCCTGGGAGAGCAGTACTTC. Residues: CAWTPLSLGEQYF.

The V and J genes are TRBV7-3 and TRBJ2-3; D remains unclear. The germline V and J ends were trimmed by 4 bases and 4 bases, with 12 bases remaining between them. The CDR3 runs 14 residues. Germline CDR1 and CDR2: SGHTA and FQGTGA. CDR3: CASSSPGSSDTQYF. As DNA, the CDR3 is TGTGCCAGCAGCTCACCCGGGTCCTCAGATACGCAGTATTTT.